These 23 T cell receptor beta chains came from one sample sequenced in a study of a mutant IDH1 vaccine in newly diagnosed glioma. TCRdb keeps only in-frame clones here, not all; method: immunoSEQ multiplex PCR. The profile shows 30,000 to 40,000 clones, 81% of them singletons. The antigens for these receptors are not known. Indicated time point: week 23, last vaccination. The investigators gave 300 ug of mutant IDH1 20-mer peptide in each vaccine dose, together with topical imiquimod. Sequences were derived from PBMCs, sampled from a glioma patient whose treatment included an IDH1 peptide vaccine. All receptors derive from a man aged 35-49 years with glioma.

CDR3 DNA sequence: TGTGCCAGCAGCCCCGGTTCCGGGGACAGTGCTTACGAGCAGTACTTC. Protein: CASSPGSGDSAYEQYF. J is TRBJ2-7 and V is TRBV4-2, with 7 nucleotides matching TRBD1. With V trimmed by 4 bases and J by 4 bases, 13 bases remained unmatched. This CDR3 comprises 16 residues. CDR1 is LGHNA and CDR2 is YNFKEQ in the germline V gene.

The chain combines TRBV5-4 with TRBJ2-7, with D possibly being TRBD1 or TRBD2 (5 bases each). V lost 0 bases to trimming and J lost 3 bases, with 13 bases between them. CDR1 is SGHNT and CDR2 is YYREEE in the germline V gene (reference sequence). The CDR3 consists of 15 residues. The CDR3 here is CASSLEQVGDYEQYF. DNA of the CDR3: TGTGCCAGCAGCTTGGAACAGGTCGGGGACTACGAGCAGTACTTC.

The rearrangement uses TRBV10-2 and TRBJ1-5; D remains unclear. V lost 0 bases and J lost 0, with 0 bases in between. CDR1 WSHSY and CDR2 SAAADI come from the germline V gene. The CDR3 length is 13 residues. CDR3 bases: TGCGCCAGCAGTGAGTCTAGCAATCAGCCCCAGCATTTT. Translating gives CASSESSNQPQHF.

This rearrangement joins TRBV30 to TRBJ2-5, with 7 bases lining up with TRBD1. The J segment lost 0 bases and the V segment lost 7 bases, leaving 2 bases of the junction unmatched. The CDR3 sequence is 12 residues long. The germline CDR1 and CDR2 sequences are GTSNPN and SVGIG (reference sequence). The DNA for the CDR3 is TGTGCCTTAGGGGGCTACCAAGAGACCCAGTACTTC. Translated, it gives CALGGYQETQYF.

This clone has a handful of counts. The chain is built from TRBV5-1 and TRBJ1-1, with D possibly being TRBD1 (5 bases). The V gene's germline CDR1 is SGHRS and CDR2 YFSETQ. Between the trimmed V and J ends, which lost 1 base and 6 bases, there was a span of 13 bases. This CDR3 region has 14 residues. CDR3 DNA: TGCGCCAGCAGCTTGAATGGGCCCAGGGCTGAAGCTTTCTTT. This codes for CASSLNGPRAEAFF.

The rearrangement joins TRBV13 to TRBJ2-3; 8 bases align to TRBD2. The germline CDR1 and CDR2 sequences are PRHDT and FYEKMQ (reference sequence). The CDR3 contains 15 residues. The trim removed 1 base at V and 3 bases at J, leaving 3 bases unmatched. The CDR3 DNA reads TGTGCCAGCAGCTTAGTCCTAGCGGGTACAGATACGCAGTATTTT. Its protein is CASSLVLAGTDTQYF.

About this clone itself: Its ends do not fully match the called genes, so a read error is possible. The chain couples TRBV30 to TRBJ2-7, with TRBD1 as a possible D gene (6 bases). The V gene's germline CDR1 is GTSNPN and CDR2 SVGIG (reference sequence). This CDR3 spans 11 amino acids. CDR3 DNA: TGTGCCTGGAGTACCGGGACACCTGCGCTTTTC. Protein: CAWSTGTPALF.

The chain's CDR3 is CAIGGLHYEQYF. The CDR3 coding sequence is TGTGCCATCGGGGGACTGCACTACGAGCAGTACTTC. The genes are TRBV6-1 and TRBJ2-7; the D gene is possibly TRBD2 (6 bases). The germline gives CDR1 MNHNS, CDR2 SASEGT. This CDR3 has 12 amino acids. Trimming took 10 bases from V and 3 from J, leaving 13 bases between them.

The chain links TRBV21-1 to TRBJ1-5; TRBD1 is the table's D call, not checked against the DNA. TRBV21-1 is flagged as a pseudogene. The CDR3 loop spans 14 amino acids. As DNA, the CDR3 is TGTGCCAGCAGCAAAAGTGACAGGGTCCAGCCCCAGCATTTT. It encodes CASSKSDRVQPQHF.

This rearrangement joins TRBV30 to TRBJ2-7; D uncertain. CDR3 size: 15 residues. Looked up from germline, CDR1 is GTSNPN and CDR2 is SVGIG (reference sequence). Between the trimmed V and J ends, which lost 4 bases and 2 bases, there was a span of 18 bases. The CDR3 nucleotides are TGTGCCTGGAACCATGGGCCGCCTGGAACCTACGAGCAGTACTTC. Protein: CAWNHGPPGTYEQYF.

Here the CDR3 reads CASSASSGASNQPQHF. CDR3 sequence (DNA): TGTGCCAGCAGTGCGTCATCGGGGGCCAGCAATCAGCCCCAGCATTTT. V is TRBV6-1 and J is TRBJ1-5, with TRBD1 as a possible D gene (6 bases). The ends were cut back, 4 bases at V and 1 base at J, with 14 bases in the middle. Looked up from germline, CDR1 is MNHNS and CDR2 is SASEGT. CDR3 length equals 16 residues.

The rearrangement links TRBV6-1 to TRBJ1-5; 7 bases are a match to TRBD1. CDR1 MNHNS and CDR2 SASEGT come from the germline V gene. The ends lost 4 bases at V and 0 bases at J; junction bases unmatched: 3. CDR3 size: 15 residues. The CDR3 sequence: CASSAQGNSNQPQHF. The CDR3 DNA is TGTGCCAGCAGTGCACAGGGGAATAGCAATCAGCCCCAGCATTTT.

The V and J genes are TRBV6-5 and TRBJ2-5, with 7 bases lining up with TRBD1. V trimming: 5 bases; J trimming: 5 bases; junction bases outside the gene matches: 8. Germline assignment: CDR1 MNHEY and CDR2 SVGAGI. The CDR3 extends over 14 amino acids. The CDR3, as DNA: TGTGCCAGCAGTGACGACAGGGAGAGGGAGACCCAGTACTTC. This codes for CASSDDRERETQYF.

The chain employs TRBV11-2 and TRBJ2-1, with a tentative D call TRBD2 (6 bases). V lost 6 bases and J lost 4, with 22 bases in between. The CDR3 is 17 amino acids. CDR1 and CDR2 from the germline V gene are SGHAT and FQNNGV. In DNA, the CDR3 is TGTGCCAGCAGGCCCCGAGCGGGCCAGCCCGATTACAATGAGCAGTTCTTC. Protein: CASRPRAGQPDYNEQFF.

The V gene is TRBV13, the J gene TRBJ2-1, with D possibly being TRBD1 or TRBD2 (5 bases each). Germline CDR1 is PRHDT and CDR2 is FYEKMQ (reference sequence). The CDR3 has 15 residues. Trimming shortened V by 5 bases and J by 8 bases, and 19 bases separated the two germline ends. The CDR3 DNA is TGTGCCAGCAGCCCGGGACCCCGCGTAGTGGATGAGCAGTTCTTC. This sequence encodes CASSPGPRVVDEQFF.

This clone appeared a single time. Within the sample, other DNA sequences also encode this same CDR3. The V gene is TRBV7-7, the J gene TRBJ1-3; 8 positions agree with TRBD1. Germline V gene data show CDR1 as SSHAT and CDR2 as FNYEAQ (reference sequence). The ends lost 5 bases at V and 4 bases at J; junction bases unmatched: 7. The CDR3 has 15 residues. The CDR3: CASSPTGTGGNTIYF. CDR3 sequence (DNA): TGTGCCAGCAGCCCTACAGGGACAGGAGGAAACACCATATATTTT.

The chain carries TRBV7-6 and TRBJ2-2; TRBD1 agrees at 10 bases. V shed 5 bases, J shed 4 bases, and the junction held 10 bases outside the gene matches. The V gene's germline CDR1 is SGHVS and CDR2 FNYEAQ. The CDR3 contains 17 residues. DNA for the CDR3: TGTGCCAGCAGCGAGCCGGGACAGGGGTTCGGCACCGGGGAGCTGTTTTTT. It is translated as CASSEPGQGFGTGELFF. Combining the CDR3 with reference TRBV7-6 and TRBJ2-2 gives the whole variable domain GAGVSQSPRYKVTKRGQDVALRCDPISGHVSLYWYRQALGQGPEFLTYFNYEAQQDKSGLPNDRFSAERPEGSISTLTIQRTEQRDSAMYRCASSEPGQGFGTGELFFGEGSRLTVL.

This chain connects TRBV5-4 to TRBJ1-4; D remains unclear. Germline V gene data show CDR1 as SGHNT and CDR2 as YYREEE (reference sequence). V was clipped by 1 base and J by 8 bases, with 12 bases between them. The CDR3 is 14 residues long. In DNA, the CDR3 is TGTGCCAGCAGCTTGCCGGGAATGGGGGAAAAACTGTTTTTT. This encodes CASSLPGMGEKLFF.

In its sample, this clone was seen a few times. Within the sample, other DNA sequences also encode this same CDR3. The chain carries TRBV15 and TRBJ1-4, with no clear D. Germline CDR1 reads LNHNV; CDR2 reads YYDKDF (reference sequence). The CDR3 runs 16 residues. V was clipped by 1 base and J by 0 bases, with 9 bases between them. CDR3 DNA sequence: TGTGCCACCAGCAGAGTACGAGGGTCAACTAATGAAAAACTGTTTTTT. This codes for CATSRVRGSTNEKLFF.

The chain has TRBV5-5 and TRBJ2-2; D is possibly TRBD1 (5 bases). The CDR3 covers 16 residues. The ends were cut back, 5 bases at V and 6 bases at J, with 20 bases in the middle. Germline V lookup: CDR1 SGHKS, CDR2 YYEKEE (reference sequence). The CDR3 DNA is TGTGCCAGCAGTCCACGACAGACCCAATGGGCCGGGGAGCTGTTTTTT. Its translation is CASSPRQTQWAGELFF.

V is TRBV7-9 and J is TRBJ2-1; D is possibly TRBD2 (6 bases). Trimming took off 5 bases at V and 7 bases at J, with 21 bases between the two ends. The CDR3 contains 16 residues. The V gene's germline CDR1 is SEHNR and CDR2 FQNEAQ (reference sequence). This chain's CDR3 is CASSPGYGTSINEQFF. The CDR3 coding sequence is TGTGCCAGCAGCCCCGGGTATGGGACTTCGATTAATGAGCAGTTCTTC. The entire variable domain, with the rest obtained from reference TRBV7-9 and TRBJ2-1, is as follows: DTGVSQNPRHKITKRGQNVTFRCDPISEHNRLYWYRQTLGQGPEFLTYFQNEAQLEKSRLLSDRFSAERPKGSFSTLEIQRTEQGDSAMYLCASSPGYGTSINEQFFGPGTRLTVL.

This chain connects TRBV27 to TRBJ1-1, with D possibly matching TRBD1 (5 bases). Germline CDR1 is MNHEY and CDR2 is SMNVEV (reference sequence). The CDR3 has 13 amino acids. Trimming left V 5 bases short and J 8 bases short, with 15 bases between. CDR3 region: CASSPWGIPEAFF. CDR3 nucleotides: TGTGCCAGCAGTCCCTGGGGGATTCCCGAAGCTTTCTTT.

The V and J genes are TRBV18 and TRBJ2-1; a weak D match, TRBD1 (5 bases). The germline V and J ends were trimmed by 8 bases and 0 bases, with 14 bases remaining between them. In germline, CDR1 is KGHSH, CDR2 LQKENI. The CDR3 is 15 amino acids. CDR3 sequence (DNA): TGTGCCAGCCACGGACAATCCAGCTCCTACAATGAGCAGTTCTTC. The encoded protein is CASHGQSSSYNEQFF.